One sample yielded the 3 T cell receptor beta chains listed below, sequenced in a study of graft-versus-host responses after intestinal transplantation. No antigen is known for these receptors. The table came from immunoSEQ multiplex PCR; TCRdb's copy has only in-frame clones and leaves some out. Of some 100,000 clones listed, roughly 90% were seen once; the top ten hold over 0.06%. The material sequenced was unstimulated CD8+ T cells sorted from spleen or lymph node cells, taken before transplant. These receptor sequences come from a human donor who was the organ donor for an intestinal transplant.

The chain couples TRBV25-1 to TRBJ2-2, with D possibly TRBD2 on 5 matching bases. Germline V lookup: CDR1 MGHDK, CDR2 SYGVNS. CDR3 size: 17 residues. Deletions cut 4 bases from V and 5 bases from J, with 20 bases between. This CDR3 is CASSAWITGYGTGELFF. CDR3 sequence (DNA): TGTGCCAGCAGTGCGTGGATCACGGGGTACGGAACCGGGGAGCTGTTTTTT.

The genes are TRBV6-5 and TRBJ2-5; perhaps TRBD2 as D (5 bases). This CDR3 contains 13 residues. V was shortened by 2 bases and J by 5 bases, with 9 bases between the two germline ends. Germline V gene data show CDR1 as MNHEY and CDR2 as SVGAGI. CDR3 residues: CASSYTPGETQYF. For the CDR3, the DNA is TGTGCCAGCAGTTACACCCCGGGGGAGACCCAGTACTTC.

The J gene is TRBJ2-7, the V gene TRBV30; 9 bases are shared with TRBD1. Germline V gene data show CDR1 as GTSNPN and CDR2 as SVGIG (reference sequence). This CDR3 is built from 14 residues. The V segment lost 2 bases and the J segment 3 bases; nucleotides outside the gene matches: 5. The CDR3 here is CAWSNRGPNYEQYF. CDR3 sequence (DNA): TGTGCCTGGAGTAACAGGGGGCCTAACTACGAGCAGTACTTC.